Below, 5 T cell receptor beta chains from the same sample are listed, as sequenced in a study of cytomegalovirus exposure and HLA in healthy donors. PCR involved 60 Vbeta and 13 Jbeta primers. Sequenced by immunoSEQ multiplex PCR; TCRdb stores in-frame clones only, minus some. The table lists roughly 120,000 clones, roughly 78% of them singletons. Material for sequencing was PBMCs. Source of these receptors: a man in his thirties or forties in good health and CMV-seronegative.

The chain uses TRBV6-5 and TRBJ1-2; D call uncertain. V lost 2 bases, J lost 4 bases, and 8 bases lay in between. Germline CDR1 and CDR2: MNHEY and SVGAGI. The length of the CDR3 is 13 residues. CDR3 bases: TGTGCCAGCAGTTACAGTTCAGTCTATGGCTACACCTTC. Translating gives CASSYSSVYGYTF.

This clone appeared a single time. The rearrangement links TRBV5-4 to TRBJ2-2; 14 nucleotides match TRBD2. Losses at the gene ends were 5 bases for V and 2 bases for J; bases not matched to a gene: 5. The germline gives CDR1 SGHNT, CDR2 YYREEE (reference sequence). The CDR3 loop spans 17 amino acids. The CDR3 coding sequence is TGTGCCAGCAGGCCCGGGACTAGCGGGAGAAACACCGGGGAGCTGTTTTTT. This gives the protein CASRPGTSGRNTGELFF.

This chain uses TRBV5-1 with TRBJ2-2, with 7 bases identical to TRBD2. This CDR3 region has 16 residues. Germline CDR1 and CDR2: SGHRS and YFSETQ. After removal of 1 base from V and 5 bases from J, the junction contained 8 bases not matched to a gene. The CDR3 sequence: CASSLPSGTLTGELFF. In DNA, the CDR3 is TGCGCCAGCAGCTTGCCTAGCGGCACCTTAACCGGGGAGCTGTTTTTT.

The chain is built from TRBV2 and TRBJ2-1; possible D gene TRBD1, 5 bases. V gave up 5 bases and J gave up 3 bases, with 11 bases separating them. The length of the CDR3 is 14 residues. In germline, CDR1 is SNHLY, CDR2 FYNNEI. The CDR3 here is CASSQGPNYNEQFF. The CDR3 DNA sequence: TGTGCCAGCAGTCAGGGCCCGAACTACAATGAGCAGTTCTTC.

The chain couples TRBV9 to TRBJ2-1, with D unresolved. The CDR3 has 16 residues. Germline CDR1 is SGDLS and CDR2 is YYNGEE. Deletions cut 0 bases from V and 6 bases from J, with 16 bases between. Here the CDR3 DNA reads TGTGCCAGCAGCGTAGCTTTGTCCAGCGCATTCAATGAGCAGTTCTTC. Protein sequence: CASSVALSSAFNEQFF.